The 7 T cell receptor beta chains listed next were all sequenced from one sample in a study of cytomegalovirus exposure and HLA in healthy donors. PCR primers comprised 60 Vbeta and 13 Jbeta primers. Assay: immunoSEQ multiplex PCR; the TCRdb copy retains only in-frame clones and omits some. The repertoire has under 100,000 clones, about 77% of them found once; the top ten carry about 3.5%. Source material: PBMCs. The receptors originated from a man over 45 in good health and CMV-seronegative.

DNA of the CDR3: TGTGCCAGCAGCTTACGGTTGAGCACAGATACGCAGTATTTT. Translated: CASSLRLSTDTQYF. The chain has TRBV11-2 and TRBJ2-3; no reliable D call. Germline V lookup: CDR1 SGHAT, CDR2 FQNNGV. V lost 2 bases and J 0 bases, leaving 6 bases between the germline ends. The CDR3 runs 14 residues. The variable domain in full, completed from reference TRBV11-2 and TRBJ2-3, reads EAGVAQSPRYKIIEKRQSVAFWCNPISGHATLYWYQQILGQGPKLLIQFQNNGVVDDSQLPKDRFSAERLKGVDSTLKIQPAKLEDSAVYLCASSLRLSTDTQYFGPGTRLTVL.

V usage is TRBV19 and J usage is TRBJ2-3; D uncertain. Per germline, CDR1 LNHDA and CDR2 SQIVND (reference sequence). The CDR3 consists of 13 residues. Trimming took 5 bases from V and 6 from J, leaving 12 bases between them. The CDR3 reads CASSPLTRDTQYF. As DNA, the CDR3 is TGTGCCAGTAGTCCCCTGACTCGCGATACGCAGTATTTT.

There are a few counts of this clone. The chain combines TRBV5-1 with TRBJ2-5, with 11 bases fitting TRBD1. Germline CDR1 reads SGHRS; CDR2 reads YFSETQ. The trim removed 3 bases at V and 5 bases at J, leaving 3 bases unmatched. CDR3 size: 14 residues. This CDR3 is CASSYRDRGETQYF. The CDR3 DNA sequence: TGCGCCAGCAGCTACCGGGACAGGGGGGAGACCCAGTACTTC. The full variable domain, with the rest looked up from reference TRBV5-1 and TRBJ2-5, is KAGVTQTPRYLIKTRGQQVTLSCSPISGHRSVSWYQQTPGQGLQFLFEYFSETQRNKGNFPGRFSGRQFSNSRSEMNVSTLELGDSALYLCASSYRDRGETQYFGPGTRLLVL.

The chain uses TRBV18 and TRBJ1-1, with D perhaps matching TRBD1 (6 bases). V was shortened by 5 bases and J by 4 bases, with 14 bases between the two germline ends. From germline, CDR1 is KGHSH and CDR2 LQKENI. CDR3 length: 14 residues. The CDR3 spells CASSEDGGATEAFF. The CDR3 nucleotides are TGTGCCAGCTCAGAAGATGGGGGCGCCACTGAAGCTTTCTTT.

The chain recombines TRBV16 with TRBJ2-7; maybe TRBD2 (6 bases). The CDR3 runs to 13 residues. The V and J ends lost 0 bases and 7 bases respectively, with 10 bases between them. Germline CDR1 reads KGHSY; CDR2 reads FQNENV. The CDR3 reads CASSQSWTTEQYF. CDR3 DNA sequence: TGTGCCAGCAGCCAATCATGGACTACGGAGCAGTACTTC.

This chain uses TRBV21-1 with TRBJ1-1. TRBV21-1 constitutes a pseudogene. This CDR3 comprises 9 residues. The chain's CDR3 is CASRRRAFF. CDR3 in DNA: TGTGCCAGCAGGCGGAGAGCTTTCTTT.

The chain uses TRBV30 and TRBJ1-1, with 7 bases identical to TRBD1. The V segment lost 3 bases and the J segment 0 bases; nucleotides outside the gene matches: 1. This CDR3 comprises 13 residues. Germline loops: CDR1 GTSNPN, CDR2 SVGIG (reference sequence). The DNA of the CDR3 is TGTGCCTGGAGGGGACAGATGAACACTGAAGCTTTCTTT. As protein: CAWRGQMNTEAFF.